This T cell receptor beta chain is drawn from a study of T cells and Merkel cell carcinoma outcomes. The repertoire was sequenced with immunoSEQ multiplex PCR; TCRdb's copy has only in-frame clones and lacks some. In the table there are thousands of clones, over 90% of which are singletons. Whole-study findings and limits: Repertoire plus T-cell density reportedly predicted Merkel cell carcinoma outcomes.

V dropped 6 bases and J dropped 5 bases, with 16 bases sitting between them. Germline assignment: CDR1 SNHLY and CDR2 FYNNEI. The CDR3 loop spans 14 amino acids. This clone turned up a few times. Its target is not known. The chain links TRBV2 to TRBJ1-2; D unresolved. The sequence came from a human donor with Merkel cell carcinoma. Material: tumor tissue from Merkel cell carcinoma. The CDR3 region is CASSQSLGAYGYTF. Here the CDR3 DNA reads TGTGCCAGCAGCCAAAGCTTGGGAGCATATGGCTACACCTTC.